The 5 T cell receptor beta chains below come from one sample, sequenced in a study of tumor-infiltrating lymphocytes in primary liver carcinoma. TCR beta cDNA was made from 500 ng total RNA with a constant-region primer. Libraries of TCR beta came from three nested multiplex PCR rounds with slightly modified ARM-PCR. A C-beta reverse primer was combined with TRBV1-TRBV30 forward primers in the first two PCR rounds, and each round had roughly 9 cycles. TCRdb recomputed calls from the multiplex PCR reads with MiXCR, one row per CDR3 protein. Among approximately 300,000 distinct CDR3 sequences listed, approximately 65% were seen once. The source of the blood RNA was unsorted whole blood, and germline DNA was extracted as well. The sequenced material came from peripheral blood. These receptors were taken from a man aged 40-49 years with primary liver carcinoma and hepatitis B virus infection.

This clonotype was seen a handful of times. V is TRBV4-2 and J is TRBJ2-1; 8 bases align to TRBD2. Germline lookup yields CDR1 LGHNA and CDR2 YNFKEQ. The length of the CDR3 is 16 residues. Trimming at V came to 4 bases and at J to 0 bases, leaving 5 bases not matched to a gene. The CDR3 sequence is CASSRAGTSSYNEQFF. The CDR3 DNA sequence: TGTGCCAGCAGCCGAGCCGGGACTAGCTCCTACAATGAGCAGTTCTTC.

The chain links TRBV19 to TRBJ2-1; D perhaps matches TRBD2 (6 bases). This CDR3 contains 14 residues. Germline CDR1 and CDR2: LNHDA and SQIVND (reference sequence). Trimming cost V 3 bases and J 6 bases, with 12 bases left between them. The CDR3 bases are TGTGCCAGTAGTATCTGGGGCGGGACCAATGAGCAGTTCTTC. It is translated as CASSIWGGTNEQFF.

Notes on this clonotype: A much more abundant neighbour one base away suggests this may be a read error. V is TRBV6-5 and J is TRBJ2-5; D is possibly TRBD2 (5 bases). CDR1 is MNHEY and CDR2 is SVGAGI in the germline V gene. The CDR3 length is 12 residues. CDR3 loop: CARSYPEGTQYF. As DNA, the CDR3 is TGTGCCAGAAGTTACCCCGAGGGGACCCAGTACTTC.

V is TRBV4-3 and J is TRBJ2-2, with D possibly TRBD1 on 5 matching bases. The CDR3 length is 16 residues. CDR1 is LGHNA and CDR2 is YSLEER in the germline V gene. V gave up 2 bases and J gave up 4 bases, with 14 bases separating them. The CDR3 reads CASSQCPTRATGELFF. CDR3 bases: TGCGCCAGCAGCCAATGCCCCACCAGGGCCACCGGGGAGCTGTTTTTT.

Concerning this clonotype itself: One junction end does not reproduce the germline sequence, and a read error may be involved. The chain joins TRBV5-1 to TRBJ1-1; 8 bases agree with TRBD1. Germline V gene sequence: CDR1 SGHRS, CDR2 YFSETQ. This CDR3 comprises 13 residues. This CDR3 is CVSSRQGSAEAFF. In nucleotides, the CDR3 is TGCGTCAGCAGTCGACAGGGGAGCGCTGAAGCTTTCTTT. Full variable domain (rest looked up from reference TRBV5-1 and TRBJ1-1): KAGVTQTPRYLIKTRGQQVTLSCSPISGHRSVSWYQQTPGQGLQFLFEYFSETQRNKGNFPGRFSGRQFSNSRSEMNVSTLELGDSALYLCVSSRQGSAEAFFGQGTRLTVV.